Below are 24 T cell receptor beta chains sequenced from a single sample in a study of blood T cells in healthy people across ages. Then a second PCR, running about 6 to 12 cycles, was carried out with a sample-barcoded 5' primer and a J-beta primer mix. One entry per CDR3 protein, called by TCRdb with MiXCR from the 5' RACE reads. The table shows about 810,000 distinct CDR3 sequences, with around 36% occurring only once. Sequencing input: blood. The receptors stem from a man between 18 and 35 years old in good health.

J is TRBJ1-1 and V is TRBV14; the match to TRBD1 covers 7 bases. This CDR3 region has 16 residues. Germline trimming cut 4 bases from V and 3 bases from J; bases unmatched to any gene: 11. Germline CDR1 SGHDN, CDR2 FVKESK. CDR3 protein: CASSRTGRLRDTEAFF. The CDR3 DNA reads as TGTGCCAGCAGCCGGACAGGACGACTCCGGGACACTGAAGCTTTCTTT. Variable domain in full (rest from reference TRBV14 and TRBJ1-1): EAGVTQFPSHSVIEKGQTVTLRCDPISGHDNLYWYRRVMGKEIKFLLHFVKESKQDESGMPNNRFLAERTGGTYSTLKVQPAELEDSGVYFCASSRTGRLRDTEAFFGQGTRLTVV.

A note on this clonotype: The junction shows a germline mismatch at one end, possibly a read error. The chain uses TRBV14 and TRBJ2-7; D might be TRBD1 (5 bases). The V gene's germline CDR1 is SGHDN and CDR2 FVKESK. The CDR3 is made up of 17 amino acids. The CDR3 coding sequence is TGTGCCGGCAGCTTTTTTGACGCGGCAGGGAACTCCTACGAGCAGTACTTC. Translation gives CAGSFFDAAGNSYEQYF.

This clonotype was seen ten or more times. The J gene is TRBJ2-5, the V gene TRBV28, with 7 bases identical to TRBD1. V lost 5 bases and J lost 2; bases outside the gene matches: 5. The CDR3 contains 14 residues. Germline V gene sequence: CDR1 MDHEN, CDR2 SYDVKM. CDR3 DNA sequence: TGTGCCAGCAGTGGCGGACAGGCTCAAGAGACCCAGTACTTC. It is translated as CASSGGQAQETQYF.

The V and J genes are TRBV24-1 and TRBJ2-1; weak D call: TRBD1 (6 bases). The CDR3 sequence is 13 residues long. V lost 3 bases and J 10 bases, leaving 12 bases between the germline ends. Germline-derived CDR1 and CDR2 are KGHDR and SFDVKD. The CDR3 DNA reads TGTGCCACCAGTGATCCGGACAGCTACGAGCAGTTCTTC. It translates to CATSDPDSYEQFF.

The J gene is TRBJ2-7, the V gene TRBV6-2 or TRBV6-3; D not resolved. The CDR3 consists of 14 residues. Germline values: CDR1 MNHEY, CDR2 SVGEGT. V lost 0 bases, J lost 3 bases, and 9 bases lay in between. CDR3 amino acids: CASSYSPVFYEQYF. DNA for the CDR3: TGTGCCAGCAGTTACTCTCCGGTCTTCTACGAGCAGTACTTC.

The chain carries TRBV18 and TRBJ2-5, with D tentatively TRBD1 (5 bases). Trimming took 8 bases from V and 4 from J, leaving 11 bases between them. CDR1 KGHSH and CDR2 LQKENI come from the germline V gene. There are 12 residues in the CDR3. CDR3 coding DNA: TGTGCCAGCCACCGGCAGGGAGAGACCCAGTACTTC. Its protein product is CASHRQGETQYF.

The chain is built from TRBV6-1 and TRBJ1-4, with D perhaps matching TRBD1 (6 bases). The CDR3 contains 16 residues. V was pared by 4 bases and J by 0 bases, with 12 bases between. Germline CDR1 reads MNHNS; CDR2 reads SASEGT. CDR3 nucleotide sequence: TGTGCCAGCAGTGTGGGGGCCGGGGCAACTAATGAAAAACTGTTTTTT. This sequence encodes CASSVGAGATNEKLFF.

CDR3: CASSPYGSYGYTF. CDR3 in DNA: TGTGCCAGCAGTCCTTACGGAAGTTATGGCTACACCTTC. The V gene is TRBV6-5, the J gene TRBJ1-2; no definite D call. V lost 5 bases and J lost 5, with 12 bases in between. From germline, CDR1 is MNHEY and CDR2 SVGAGI. The CDR3 loop spans 13 amino acids.

The J gene is TRBJ2-7, the V gene TRBV10-3; D uncertain. CDR3 length: 14 amino acids. Germline CDR1 reads ENHRY; CDR2 reads SYGVKD. Trimming removed 2 bases at V and 6 bases at J, with 14 bases between. The CDR3 DNA sequence: TGTGCCATCAGTGAGCGAGACCCAACCACCGAGCAGTACTTC. Its protein is CAISERDPTTEQYF.

This clonotype was seen many times. The genes are TRBV20-1 and TRBJ2-5; no reliable D call. Trimming cost V 1 base and J 1 base, with 7 bases left between them. This CDR3 contains 13 residues. In germline, CDR1 is DFQATT, CDR2 SNEGSKA (reference sequence). As DNA, the CDR3 is TGCAGTGCTAGAGCCCCAGCCCAAGAGACCCAGTACTTC. Translation gives CSARAPAQETQYF.

The chain employs TRBV25-1 and TRBJ2-7, with 7 bases lining up with TRBD2. CDR3 length: 13 residues. CDR1 is MGHDK, CDR2 SYGVNS, per germline. J lost 3 bases, V lost 8 bases, and 7 bases had no gene match. CDR3 loop: CASQAGRGYEQYF. The DNA of the CDR3 is TGTGCCAGCCAGGCGGGGAGGGGCTACGAGCAGTACTTC.

The chain links TRBV5-1 to TRBJ2-1, with 7 bases matching TRBD2. CDR1 is SGHRS and CDR2 is YFSETQ in the germline V gene. V was clipped by 1 base and J by 5 bases; unmatched bases: 3. The CDR3 covers 14 residues. The CDR3 sequence: CASSLLADNNEQFF. As DNA, the CDR3 is TGCGCCAGCAGCTTGCTAGCGGATAACAATGAGCAGTTCTTC.

The V gene is TRBV30, the J gene TRBJ2-3; no definite D call. V dropped 1 base and J dropped 0 bases, with 8 bases sitting between them. The germline V gene has CDR1 GTSNPN and CDR2 SVGIG (reference sequence). CDR3 length equals 14 residues. CDR3 nucleotide sequence: TGTGCCTGGAGTGGGGCGGTTAGCACAGATACGCAGTATTTT. Its translation: CAWSGAVSTDTQYF.

This rearrangement joins TRBV4-1 to TRBJ2-7; D call uncertain. CDR3 length: 14 residues. V dropped 2 bases and J dropped 2 bases, with 10 bases sitting between them. CDR1 and CDR2 from the germline V gene are MGHRA and YSYEKL. The CDR3 sequence: CASSQLVGAYEQYF. The DNA for the CDR3 is TGCGCCAGCAGCCAATTAGTCGGTGCCTACGAGCAGTACTTC.

This clonotype appeared many times. The CDR3 is CASSPGQEETQYF. CDR3 bases: TGTGCCAGCAGCCCTGGACAAGAAGAGACCCAGTACTTC. The V and J genes are TRBV11-1 and TRBJ2-5, with TRBD1 as a possible D gene (5 bases). Germline lookup yields CDR1 SGHAT and CDR2 FQDESV (reference sequence). The ends were cut back, 5 bases at V and 3 bases at J, with 10 bases in the middle. The CDR3 runs to 13 residues.

This clonotype appeared a few times. This chain joins TRBV9 and TRBJ1-5, with a tentative D call TRBD1 (6 bases). The CDR3 consists of 16 residues. Germline V lookup: CDR1 SGDLS, CDR2 YYNGEE. V was cut by 3 bases and J by 0 bases, with 13 bases left in between. CDR3 sequence: CASSGSTGDSNQPQHF. The DNA of the CDR3 is TGTGCCAGCAGCGGATCGACAGGAGATAGCAATCAGCCCCAGCATTTT.

The V and J genes are TRBV7-8 and TRBJ2-1; the D gene is possibly TRBD2 (6 bases). CDR1 is SGHVS, CDR2 FQNEAQ, per germline. Trimming removed 1 base from V and 1 base from J, with 14 bases in between. The CDR3 covers 17 residues. DNA for the CDR3: TGTGCCAGCAGCTTAGAGCTAGCGACTTCTTCCTACAATGAGCAGTTCTTC. Translating it yields CASSLELATSSYNEQFF.

This clonotype was seen only a few times. The J gene is TRBJ2-1, the V gene TRBV20-1; TRBD1 agrees at 7 bases. This CDR3 region has 15 residues. The V segment lost 6 bases and the J segment 0 bases; nucleotides outside the gene matches: 8. The germline gives CDR1 DFQATT, CDR2 SNEGSKA (reference sequence). The CDR3, as DNA: TGCAGTGCCAGGGACAGCGCTAGCTCCTACAATGAGCAGTTCTTC. It yields the protein CSARDSASSYNEQFF.

About this clonotype: The conserved phenylalanine or tryptophan is not found at the CDR3 terminus, so this likely reflects a read error. This sequence joins TRBV4-3 and TRBJ1-2, with 7 bases matching TRBD1. The trim removed 0 bases at V and 8 bases at J, leaving 6 bases unmatched. The V gene's germline CDR1 is LGHNA and CDR2 YSLEER. This CDR3 has 14 residues. CDR3 bases: TGCGCCAGCAGCCAAGAGACAGGGACGTTGGGCTACACCGTC. Protein: CASSQETGTLGYTV.

The chain is built from TRBV2 and TRBJ2-1, with 10 bases fitting TRBD1. Germline V CDR1 and CDR2: SNHLY, FYNNEI. The CDR3 runs to 17 residues. Trimming cost V 5 bases and J 13 bases; bases outside gene matches: 20. The CDR3 nucleotides are TGTGCCAGCAGTTTCCACCAGGACAGGGGGGATCGAGAGACCCAGTTCTTC. As protein: CASSFHQDRGDRETQFF.

Note on this clonotype: This sequence may be a read error, since a much larger clone differs from it by one base. The V call is TRBV12-3 or TRBV12-4, the J call TRBJ2-7; no definite D call. This CDR3 has 14 residues. CDR3 coding DNA: TGTACCAGCAGTTTGGCACAGCTGACCTACGAGCAGTACTTC. It codes for CTSSLAQLTYEQYF.

This clonotype was seen only a few times. The chain couples TRBV5-1 to TRBJ2-7; D is unclear. The V end lost 5 bases, the J end lost 2 bases, and 14 bases lay between the germline ends. Germline V CDR1 and CDR2: SGHRS, YFSETQ. The CDR3 runs 14 residues. The CDR3 nucleotides are TGCGCCAGCAGTTCACAGACAAATGCCTACGAGCAGTACTTC. Its protein is CASSSQTNAYEQYF.

This clonotype has only one observation. One end of the junction varies from germline; a read error may be responsible. V gene TRBV9 combines with J gene TRBJ2-6, with a possible D match to TRBD1 (6 bases). The germline gives CDR1 SGDLS, CDR2 YYNGEE. The CDR3 length is 15 residues. In DNA form, the CDR3 reads TGTGCCAGCAGCGCACAGGGATCTGGGGCCAGCGTCCTGACTTTC. Residues: CASSAQGSGASVLTF.

The V gene is TRBV20-1, the J gene TRBJ1-1; D may be TRBD1 (5 bases). The CDR3 runs to 19 residues. Between the trimmed V and J ends, which lost 0 bases and 6 bases, there was a span of 29 bases. Germline assignment: CDR1 DFQATT and CDR2 SNEGSKA (reference sequence). Here the CDR3 reads CSARDRGRGQGNPTSEAFF. As DNA, the CDR3 is TGCAGTGCTAGAGATCGAGGCCGTGGGCAGGGAAATCCTACATCTGAAGCTTTCTTT.